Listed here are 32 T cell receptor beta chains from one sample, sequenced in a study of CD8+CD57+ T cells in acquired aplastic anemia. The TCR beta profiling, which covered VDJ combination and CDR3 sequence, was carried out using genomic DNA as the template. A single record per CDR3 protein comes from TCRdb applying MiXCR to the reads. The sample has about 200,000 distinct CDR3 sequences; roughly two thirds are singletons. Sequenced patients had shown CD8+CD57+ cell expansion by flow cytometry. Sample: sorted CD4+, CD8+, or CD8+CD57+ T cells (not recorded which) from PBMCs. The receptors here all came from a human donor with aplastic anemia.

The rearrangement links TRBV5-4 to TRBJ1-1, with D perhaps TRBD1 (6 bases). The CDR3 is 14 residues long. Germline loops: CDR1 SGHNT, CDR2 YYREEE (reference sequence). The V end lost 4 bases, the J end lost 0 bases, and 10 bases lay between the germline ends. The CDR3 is CASSTQGMNTEAFF. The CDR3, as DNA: TGTGCCAGCAGCACACAGGGAATGAACACTGAAGCTTTCTTT.

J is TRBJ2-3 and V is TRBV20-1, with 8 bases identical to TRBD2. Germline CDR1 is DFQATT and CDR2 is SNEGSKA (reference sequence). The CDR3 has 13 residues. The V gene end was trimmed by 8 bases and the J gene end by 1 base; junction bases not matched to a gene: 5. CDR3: CSSAGGRTDTQYF. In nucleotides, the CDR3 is TGCAGTTCCGCGGGGGGCCGCACAGATACGCAGTATTTT.

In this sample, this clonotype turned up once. The CDR3 DNA reads as TGTGCCAGCAGGACGACTAGCGGAGGACAAGAGACCCAGTACTTC. Translated, it gives CASRTTSGGQETQYF. The J gene is TRBJ2-5, the V gene TRBV12-3 or TRBV12-4, with TRBD2 matching over 9 bases. This CDR3 spans 15 amino acids. V trimming: 6 bases; J trimming: 2 bases; junction bases outside the gene matches: 7.

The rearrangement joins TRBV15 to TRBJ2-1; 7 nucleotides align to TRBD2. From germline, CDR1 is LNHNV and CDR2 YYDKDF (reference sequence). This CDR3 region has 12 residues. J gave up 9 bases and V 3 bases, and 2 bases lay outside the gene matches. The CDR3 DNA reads TGTGCCACCAGCAGCCGGGGGGTTGAGCAGTTCTTC. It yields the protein CATSSRGVEQFF.

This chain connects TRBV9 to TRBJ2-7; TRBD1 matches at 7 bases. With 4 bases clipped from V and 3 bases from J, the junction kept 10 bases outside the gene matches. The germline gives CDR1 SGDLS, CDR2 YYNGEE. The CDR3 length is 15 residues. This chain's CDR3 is CASSPRDSSDYEQYF. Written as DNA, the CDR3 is TGTGCCAGCAGCCCCCGGGACAGCTCAGACTACGAGCAGTACTTC.

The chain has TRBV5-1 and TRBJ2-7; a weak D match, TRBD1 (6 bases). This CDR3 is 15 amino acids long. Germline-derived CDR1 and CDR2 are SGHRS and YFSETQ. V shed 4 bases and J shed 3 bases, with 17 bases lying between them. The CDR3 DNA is TGCGCCAGCAGCCCACTGACAGGAGGAAACTACGAGCAGTACTTC. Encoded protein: CASSPLTGGNYEQYF. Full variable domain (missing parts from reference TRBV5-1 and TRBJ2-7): KAGVTQTPRYLIKTRGQQVTLSCSPISGHRSVSWYQQTPGQGLQFLFEYFSETQRNKGNFPGRFSGRQFSNSRSEMNVSTLELGDSALYLCASSPLTGGNYEQYFGPGTRLTVT.

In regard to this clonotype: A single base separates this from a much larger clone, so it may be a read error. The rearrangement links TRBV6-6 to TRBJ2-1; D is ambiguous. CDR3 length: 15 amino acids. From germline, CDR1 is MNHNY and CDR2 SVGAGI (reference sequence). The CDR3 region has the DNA TGTGCCAGCAGTTACAGCAATCCCCGGACCAATGGGCAGTTCTTC. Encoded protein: CASSYSNPRTNGQFF.

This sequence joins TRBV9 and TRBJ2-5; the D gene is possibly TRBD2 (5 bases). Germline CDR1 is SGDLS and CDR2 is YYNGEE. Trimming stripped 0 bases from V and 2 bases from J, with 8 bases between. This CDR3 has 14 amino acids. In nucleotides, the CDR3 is TGTGCCAGCAGCGTAGGAGGGATACAAGAGACCCAGTACTTC. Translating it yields CASSVGGIQETQYF.

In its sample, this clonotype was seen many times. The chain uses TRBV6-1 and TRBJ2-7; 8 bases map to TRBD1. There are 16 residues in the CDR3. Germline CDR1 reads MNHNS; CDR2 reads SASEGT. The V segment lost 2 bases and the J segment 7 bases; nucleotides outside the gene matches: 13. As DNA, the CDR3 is TGTGCCAGCAGTGAATGGGCAGGGGGCTACATCTTGGAGCAGTACTTC. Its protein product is CASSEWAGGYILEQYF.

CDR3 sequence reads: CASSNPGTGTQVDAFF. CDR3 coding DNA: TGTGCCAGCAGTAACCCCGGGACAGGCACCCAGGTTGATGCTTTCTTT. The gene calls are TRBV25-1 and TRBJ1-1; 8 bases map to TRBD1. The CDR3 spans 16 residues. Germline CDR1 is MGHDK and CDR2 is SYGVNS. Trimming at V came to 5 bases and at J to 11 bases, leaving 19 bases not matched to a gene.

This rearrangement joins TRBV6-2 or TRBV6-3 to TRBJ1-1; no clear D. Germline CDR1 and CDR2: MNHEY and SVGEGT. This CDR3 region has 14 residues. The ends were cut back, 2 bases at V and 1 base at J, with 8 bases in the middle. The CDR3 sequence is CASSYAVQNTEAFF. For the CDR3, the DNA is TGTGCCAGCAGTTACGCGGTGCAGAACACTGAAGCTTTCTTT.

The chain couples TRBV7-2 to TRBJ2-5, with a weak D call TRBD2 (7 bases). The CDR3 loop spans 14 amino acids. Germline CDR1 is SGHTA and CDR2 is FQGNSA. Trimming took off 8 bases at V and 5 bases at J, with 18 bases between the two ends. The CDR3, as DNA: TGTGCCAGCGCCAGAGGGGGGGGAGGGGAGACCCAGTACTTC. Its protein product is CASARGGGGETQYF.

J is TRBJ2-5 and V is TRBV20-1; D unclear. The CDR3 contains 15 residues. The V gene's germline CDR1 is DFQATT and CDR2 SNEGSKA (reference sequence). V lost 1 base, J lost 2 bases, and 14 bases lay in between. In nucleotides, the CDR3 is TGCAGTGCTAGAGTGGAACTACCCGCTCAAGAGACCCAGTACTTC. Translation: CSARVELPAQETQYF.

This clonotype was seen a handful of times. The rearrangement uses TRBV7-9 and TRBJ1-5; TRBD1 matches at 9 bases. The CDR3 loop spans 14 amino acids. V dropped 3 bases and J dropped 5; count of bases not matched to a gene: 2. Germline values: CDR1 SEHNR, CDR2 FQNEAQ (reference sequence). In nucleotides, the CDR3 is TGTGCCAGCAGCTTTGGACAGGGGTATCAGCCCCAGCATTTT. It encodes CASSFGQGYQPQHF.

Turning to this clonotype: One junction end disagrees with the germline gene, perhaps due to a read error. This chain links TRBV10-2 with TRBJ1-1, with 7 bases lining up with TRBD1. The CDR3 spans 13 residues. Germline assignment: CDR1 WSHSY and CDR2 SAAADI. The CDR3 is CASSADRVKEGFF. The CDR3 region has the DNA TGCGCCAGCAGTGCAGACAGGGTTAAAGAAGGTTTCTTT.

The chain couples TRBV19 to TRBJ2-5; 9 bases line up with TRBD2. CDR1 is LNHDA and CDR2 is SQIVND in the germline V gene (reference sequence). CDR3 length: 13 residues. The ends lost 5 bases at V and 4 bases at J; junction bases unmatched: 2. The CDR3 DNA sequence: TGTGCCAGTAGTCGGCGGGGGGGAGAGACCCAGTACTTC. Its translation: CASSRRGGETQYF.

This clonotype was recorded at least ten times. CDR3 loop: CASSSQSFAGEGTDTQYF. The CDR3 DNA reads as TGTGCCAGCTCTTCACAATCTTTTGCCGGGGAGGGGACAGATACGCAGTATTTT. The rearrangement uses TRBV2 and TRBJ2-3; 7 positions match TRBD2. The J segment lost 3 bases and the V segment lost 8 bases, leaving 20 bases of the junction unmatched. From germline, CDR1 is SNHLY and CDR2 FYNNEI. CDR3 length: 18 residues.

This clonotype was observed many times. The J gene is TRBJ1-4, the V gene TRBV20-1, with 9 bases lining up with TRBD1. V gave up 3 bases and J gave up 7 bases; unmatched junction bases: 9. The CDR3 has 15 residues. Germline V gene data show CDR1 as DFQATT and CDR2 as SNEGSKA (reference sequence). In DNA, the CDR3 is TGCAGTGCTAGGGGTTTGGGGACAGGGTTTGAAAAACTGTTTTTT. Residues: CSARGLGTGFEKLFF.

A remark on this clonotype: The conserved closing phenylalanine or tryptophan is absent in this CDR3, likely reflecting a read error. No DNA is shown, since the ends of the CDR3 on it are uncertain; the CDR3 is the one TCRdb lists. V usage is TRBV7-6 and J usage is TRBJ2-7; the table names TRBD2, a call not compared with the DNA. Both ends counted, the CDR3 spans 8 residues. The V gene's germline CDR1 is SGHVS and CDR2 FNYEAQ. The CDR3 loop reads CASSLGAG.

The CDR3 loop is CATPGGGLNTEAFF. The CDR3 nucleotides are TGTGCCACCCCCGGGGGCGGGCTGAACACTGAAGCTTTCTTT. This sequence joins TRBV2 and TRBJ1-1; TRBD1 is a possible D gene (6 bases). Trimming pared 10 bases from V and 0 bases from J, leaving 15 bases between. The CDR3 sequence is 14 residues long. Germline V gives CDR1 SNHLY, CDR2 FYNNEI.

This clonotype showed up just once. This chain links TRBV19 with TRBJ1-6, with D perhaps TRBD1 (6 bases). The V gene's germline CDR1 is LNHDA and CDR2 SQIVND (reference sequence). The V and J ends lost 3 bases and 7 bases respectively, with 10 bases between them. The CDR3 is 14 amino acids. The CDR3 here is CASSMGAGNSPLHF. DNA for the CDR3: TGTGCCAGTAGTATGGGGGCAGGCAATTCACCCCTCCACTTT.

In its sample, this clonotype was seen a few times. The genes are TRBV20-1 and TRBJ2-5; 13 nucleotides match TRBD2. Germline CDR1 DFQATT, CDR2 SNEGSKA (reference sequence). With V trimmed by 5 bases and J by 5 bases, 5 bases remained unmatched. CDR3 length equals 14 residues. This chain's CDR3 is CSARLAGGSETQYF. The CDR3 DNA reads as TGCAGTGCTCGACTAGCGGGGGGAAGTGAGACCCAGTACTTC.

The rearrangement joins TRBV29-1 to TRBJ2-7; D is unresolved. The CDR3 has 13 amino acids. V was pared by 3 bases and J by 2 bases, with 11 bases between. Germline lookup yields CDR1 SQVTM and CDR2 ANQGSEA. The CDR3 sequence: CSVEDERTYEQYF. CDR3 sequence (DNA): TGCAGCGTTGAGGACGAGCGAACCTACGAGCAGTACTTC.

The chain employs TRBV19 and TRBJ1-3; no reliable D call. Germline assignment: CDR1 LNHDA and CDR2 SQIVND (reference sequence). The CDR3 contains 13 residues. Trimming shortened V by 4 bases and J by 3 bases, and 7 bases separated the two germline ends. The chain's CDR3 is CASSRLSGNTIYF. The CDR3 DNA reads TGTGCCAGTAGTAGGTTGAGTGGAAACACCATATATTTT.

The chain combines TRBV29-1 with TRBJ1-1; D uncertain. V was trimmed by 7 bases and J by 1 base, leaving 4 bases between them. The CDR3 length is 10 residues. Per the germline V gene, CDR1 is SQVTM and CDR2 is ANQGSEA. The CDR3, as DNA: TGCAGCGGCCGGAACACTGAAGCTTTCTTT. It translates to CSGRNTEAFF.

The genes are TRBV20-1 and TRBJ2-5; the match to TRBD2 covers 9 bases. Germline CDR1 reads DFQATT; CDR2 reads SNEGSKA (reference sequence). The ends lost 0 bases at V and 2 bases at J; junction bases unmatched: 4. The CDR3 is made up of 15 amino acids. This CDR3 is CSARDSSGVQETQYF. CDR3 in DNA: TGCAGTGCTAGAGATTCTAGCGGGGTTCAAGAGACCCAGTACTTC.

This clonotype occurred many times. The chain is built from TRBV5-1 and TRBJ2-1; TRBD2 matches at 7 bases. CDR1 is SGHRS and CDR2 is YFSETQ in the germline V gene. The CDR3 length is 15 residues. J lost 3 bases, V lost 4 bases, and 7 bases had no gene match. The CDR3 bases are TGCGCCAGCAGCCGCGGACTAGGGGACTACAATGAGCAGTTCTTC. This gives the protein CASSRGLGDYNEQFF. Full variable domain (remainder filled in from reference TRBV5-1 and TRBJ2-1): KAGVTQTPRYLIKTRGQQVTLSCSPISGHRSVSWYQQTPGQGLQFLFEYFSETQRNKGNFPGRFSGRQFSNSRSEMNVSTLELGDSALYLCASSRGLGDYNEQFFGPGTRLTVL.

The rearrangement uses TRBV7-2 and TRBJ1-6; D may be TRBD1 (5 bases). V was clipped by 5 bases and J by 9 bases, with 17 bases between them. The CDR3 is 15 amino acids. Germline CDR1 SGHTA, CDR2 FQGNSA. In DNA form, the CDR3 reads TGTGCCAGCAGCCCCCTGTGGGGAAGGGGTTCACCCCTCCACTTT. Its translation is CASSPLWGRGSPLHF.

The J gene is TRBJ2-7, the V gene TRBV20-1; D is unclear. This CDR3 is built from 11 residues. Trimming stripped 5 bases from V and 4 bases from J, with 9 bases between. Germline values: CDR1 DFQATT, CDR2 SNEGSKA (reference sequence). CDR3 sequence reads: CSAPDEYEQYF. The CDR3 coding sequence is TGCAGTGCTCCAGACGAGTACGAGCAGTACTTC.

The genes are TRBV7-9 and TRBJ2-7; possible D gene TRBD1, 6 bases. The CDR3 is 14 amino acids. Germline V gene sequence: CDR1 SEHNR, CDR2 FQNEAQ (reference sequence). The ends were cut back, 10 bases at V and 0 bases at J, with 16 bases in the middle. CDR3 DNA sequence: TGTGCCACCGTGAGACAGGAAAGCTCCTACGAGCAGTACTTC. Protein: CATVRQESSYEQYF.

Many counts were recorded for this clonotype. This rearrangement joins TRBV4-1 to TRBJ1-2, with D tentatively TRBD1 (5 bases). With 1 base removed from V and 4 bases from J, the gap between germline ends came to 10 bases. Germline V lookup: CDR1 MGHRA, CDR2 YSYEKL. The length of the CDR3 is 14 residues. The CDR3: CASSQGVGGYGYTF. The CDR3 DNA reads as TGCGCCAGCAGCCAAGGGGTTGGGGGCTATGGCTACACCTTC.

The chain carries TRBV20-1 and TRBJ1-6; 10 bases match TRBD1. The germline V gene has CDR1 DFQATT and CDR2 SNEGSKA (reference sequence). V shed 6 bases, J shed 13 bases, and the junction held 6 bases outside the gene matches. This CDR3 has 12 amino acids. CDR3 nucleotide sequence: TGCAGTGCCACCGACAGGGGGCATCCCCTCCACTTT. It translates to CSATDRGHPLHF.